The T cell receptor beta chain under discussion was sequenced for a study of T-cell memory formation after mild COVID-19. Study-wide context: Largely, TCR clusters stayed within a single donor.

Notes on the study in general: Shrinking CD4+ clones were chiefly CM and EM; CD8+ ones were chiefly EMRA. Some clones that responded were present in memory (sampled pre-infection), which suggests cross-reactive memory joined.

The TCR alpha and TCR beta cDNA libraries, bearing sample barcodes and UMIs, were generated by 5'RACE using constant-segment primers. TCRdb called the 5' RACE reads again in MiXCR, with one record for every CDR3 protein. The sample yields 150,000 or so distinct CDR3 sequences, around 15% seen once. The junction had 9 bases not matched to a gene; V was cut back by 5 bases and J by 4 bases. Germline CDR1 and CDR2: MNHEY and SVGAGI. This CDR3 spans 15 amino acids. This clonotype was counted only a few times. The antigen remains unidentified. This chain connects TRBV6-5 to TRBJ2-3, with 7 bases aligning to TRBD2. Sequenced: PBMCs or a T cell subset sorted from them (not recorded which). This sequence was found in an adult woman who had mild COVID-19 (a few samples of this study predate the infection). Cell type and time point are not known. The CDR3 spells CASSATSVGADTQYF. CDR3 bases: TGTGCCAGCAGTGCCACTAGCGTTGGAGCAGATACGCAGTATTTT.